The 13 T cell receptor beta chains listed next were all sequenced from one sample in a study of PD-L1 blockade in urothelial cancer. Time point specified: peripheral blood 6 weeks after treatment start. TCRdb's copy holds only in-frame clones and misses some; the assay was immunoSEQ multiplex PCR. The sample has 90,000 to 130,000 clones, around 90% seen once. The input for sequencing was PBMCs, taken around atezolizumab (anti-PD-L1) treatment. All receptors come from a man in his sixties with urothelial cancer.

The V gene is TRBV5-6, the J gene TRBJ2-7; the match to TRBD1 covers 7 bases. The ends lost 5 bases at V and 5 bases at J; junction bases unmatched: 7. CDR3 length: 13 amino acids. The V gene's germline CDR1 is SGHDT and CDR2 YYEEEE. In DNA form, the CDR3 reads TGTGCCAGCAGGCGACCGGGACAGAACGAGCAGTACTTC. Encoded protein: CASRRPGQNEQYF.

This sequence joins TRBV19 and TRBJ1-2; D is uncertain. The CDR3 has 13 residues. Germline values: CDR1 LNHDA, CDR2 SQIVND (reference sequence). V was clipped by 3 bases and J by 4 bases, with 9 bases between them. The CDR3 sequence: CASSIGGSYGYTF. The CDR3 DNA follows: TGTGCCAGTAGTATCGGTGGGAGCTATGGCTACACCTTC.

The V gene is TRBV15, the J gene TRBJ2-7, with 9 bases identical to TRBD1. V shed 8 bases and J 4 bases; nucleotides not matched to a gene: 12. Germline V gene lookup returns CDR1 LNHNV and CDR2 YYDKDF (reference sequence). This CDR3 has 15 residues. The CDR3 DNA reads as TGTGCCACCTCGCGGTCCCGGGACAGGGCGTACGAGCAGTACTTC. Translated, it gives CATSRSRDRAYEQYF.

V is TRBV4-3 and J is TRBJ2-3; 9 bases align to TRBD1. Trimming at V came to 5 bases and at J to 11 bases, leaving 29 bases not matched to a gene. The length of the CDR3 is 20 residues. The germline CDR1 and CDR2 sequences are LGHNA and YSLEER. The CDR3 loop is CASSKRPGTGILLAQGGQYF. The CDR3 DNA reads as TGCGCCAGCAGCAAGAGACCCGGGACAGGGATTTTACTAGCGCAAGGTGGGCAGTATTTT.

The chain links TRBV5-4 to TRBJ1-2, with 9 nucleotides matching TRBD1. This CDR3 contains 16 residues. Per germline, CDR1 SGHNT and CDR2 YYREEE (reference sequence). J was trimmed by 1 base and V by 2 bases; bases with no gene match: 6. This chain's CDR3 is CASSFDPGQGNYGYTF. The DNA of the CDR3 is TGTGCCAGCAGCTTTGACCCGGGACAGGGTAACTATGGCTACACCTTC.

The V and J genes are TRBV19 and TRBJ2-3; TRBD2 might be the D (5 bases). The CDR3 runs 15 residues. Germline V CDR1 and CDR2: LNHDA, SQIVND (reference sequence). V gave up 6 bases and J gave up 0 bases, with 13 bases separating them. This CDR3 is CASSEEAVSTDTQYF. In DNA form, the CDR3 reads TGTGCCAGTAGCGAGGAGGCAGTAAGCACAGATACGCAGTATTTT. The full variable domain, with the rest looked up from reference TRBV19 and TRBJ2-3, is DGGITQSPKYLFRKEGQNVTLSCEQNLNHDAMYWYRQDPGQGLRLIYYSQIVNDFQKGDIAEGYSVSREKKESFPLTVTSAQKNPTAFYLCASSEEAVSTDTQYFGPGTRLTVL.

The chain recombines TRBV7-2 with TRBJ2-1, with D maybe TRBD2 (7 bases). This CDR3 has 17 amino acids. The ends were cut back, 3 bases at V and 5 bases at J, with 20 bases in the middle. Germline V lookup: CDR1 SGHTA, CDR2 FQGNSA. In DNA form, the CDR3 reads TGTGCCAGCAGCTTTAGTGGGGGGGCCGAAGGGCACAATGAGCAGTTCTTC. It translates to CASSFSGGAEGHNEQFF. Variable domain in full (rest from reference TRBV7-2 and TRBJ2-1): GAGVSQSPSNKVTEKGKDVELRCDPISGHTALYWYRQSLGQGLEFLIYFQGNSAPDKSGLPSDRFSAERTGGSVSTLTIQRTQQEDSAVYLCASSFSGGAEGHNEQFFGPGTRLTVL.

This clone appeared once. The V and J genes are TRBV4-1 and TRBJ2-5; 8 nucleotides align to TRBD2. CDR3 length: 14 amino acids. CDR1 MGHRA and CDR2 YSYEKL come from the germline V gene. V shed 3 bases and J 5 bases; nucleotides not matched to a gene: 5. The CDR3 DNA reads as TGCGCCAGCAGCCACGGGGGGGGTTTTGAGACCCAGTACTTC. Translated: CASSHGGGFETQYF.

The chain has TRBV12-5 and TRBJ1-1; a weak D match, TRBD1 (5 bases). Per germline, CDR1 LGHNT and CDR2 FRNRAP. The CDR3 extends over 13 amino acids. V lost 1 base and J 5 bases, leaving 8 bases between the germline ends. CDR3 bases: TGTGCTAGTGGTTTGGACAAGGGGACTGAAGCTTTCTTT. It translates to CASGLDKGTEAFF. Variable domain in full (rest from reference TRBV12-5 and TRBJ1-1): DARVTQTPRHKVTEMGQEVTMRCQPILGHNTVFWYRQTMMQGLELLAYFRNRAPLDDSGMPKDRFSAEMPDATLATLKIQPSEPRDSAVYFCASGLDKGTEAFFGQGTRLTVV.

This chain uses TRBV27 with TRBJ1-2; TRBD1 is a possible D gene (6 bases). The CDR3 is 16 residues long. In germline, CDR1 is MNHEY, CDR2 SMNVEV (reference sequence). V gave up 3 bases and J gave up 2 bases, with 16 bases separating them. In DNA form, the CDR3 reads TGTGCCAGCAGTTTCGTCACGGGAGGGACAAACTATGGCTACACCTTC. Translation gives CASSFVTGGTNYGYTF.

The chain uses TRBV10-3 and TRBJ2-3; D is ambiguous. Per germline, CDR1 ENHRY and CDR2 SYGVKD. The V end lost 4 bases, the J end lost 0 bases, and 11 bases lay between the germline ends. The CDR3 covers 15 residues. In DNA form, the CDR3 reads TGTGCCATCAGTGTCTCGGTCTCTAGCACAGATACGCAGTATTTT. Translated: CAISVSVSSTDTQYF.

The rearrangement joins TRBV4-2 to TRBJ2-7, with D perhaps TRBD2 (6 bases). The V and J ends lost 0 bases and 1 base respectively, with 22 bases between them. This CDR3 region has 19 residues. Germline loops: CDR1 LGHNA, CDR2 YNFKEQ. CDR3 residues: CASSQESARGTESSYEQYF. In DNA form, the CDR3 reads TGTGCCAGCAGCCAAGAATCGGCTCGGGGGACGGAGAGTTCCTACGAGCAGTACTTC.

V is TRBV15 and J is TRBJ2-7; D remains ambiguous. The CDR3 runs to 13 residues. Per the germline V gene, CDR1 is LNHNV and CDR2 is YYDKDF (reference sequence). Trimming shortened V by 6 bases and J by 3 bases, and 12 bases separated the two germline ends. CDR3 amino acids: CATSNSPFYEQYF. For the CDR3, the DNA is TGTGCCACCAGTAACTCGCCTTTCTACGAGCAGTACTTC.